This T cell receptor (beta chain) appears in the sequencing data of a study of blood T cell repertoires in COVID-19. The CDR3 runs 14 residues. From germline, CDR1 is ENHRY and CDR2 SYGVKD. V lost 6 bases, J lost 4 bases, and 6 bases stayed unmatched. Sequenced by immunoSEQ multiplex PCR; TCRdb stores in-frame clones only, minus some. The data show some 320,000 clones, less than 85% seen once. The sequencing sample was made of PBMCs or T cells enriched from blood (not recorded which). The receptor's source is a woman aged 30 to 39 who had been exposed to COVID-19. The chain uses TRBV10-3 and TRBJ2-5; 9 nucleotides agree with TRBD1. CDR3 sequence reads: CAIRAGTGLETQYF. CDR3 in DNA: TGTGCCATCAGGGCCGGGACAGGGCTAGAGACCCAGTACTTC.